This TCR beta chain was documented in a study of T-cell memory formation after mild COVID-19. TCRdb re-called the 5' RACE reads with MiXCR, one entry per CDR3 protein. In the table there are approximately 350,000 distinct CDR3 sequences, around 27% of which are singletons. Trimming stripped 3 bases from V and 1 base from J, with 15 bases between. Per germline, CDR1 SGHNT and CDR2 YYREEE (reference sequence). The length of the CDR3 is 16 residues. The chain combines TRBV5-4 with TRBJ2-3; D may be TRBD1 (6 bases). The sample was PBMCs or a T cell subset sorted from them (not recorded which). The TCR originated in an adult woman who had mild COVID-19 (a few samples of this study predate the infection). Cell type and time point are not known. CDR3 protein: CASSSATGLGTDTQYF. As DNA, the CDR3 is TGTGCCAGCAGCTCCGCCACAGGGTTGGGCACAGATACGCAGTATTTT. Drawing the rest from reference TRBV5-4 and TRBJ2-3, the complete variable domain is ETGVTQSPTHLIKTRGQQVTLRCSSQSGHNTVSWYQQALGQGPQFIFQYYREEENGRGNFPPRFSGLQFPNYSSELNVNALELDDSALYLCASSSATGLGTDTQYFGPGTRLTVL.